The 22 T cell receptor beta chains presented below share a single source sample, sequenced in a study of T cell responses to AZD1222 COVID-19 vaccine. Sequenced by immunoSEQ multiplex PCR; TCRdb stores in-frame clones only, minus some. The sample consists of under 200,000 clones, just under 95% of them appearing once. The sequences come from peripheral blood, collected on day 0 of AZD1222 vaccination. The origin of the receptors is an adult in good health.

The chain couples TRBV6-6 to TRBJ2-3; TRBD2 matches 8 bases. This CDR3 is built from 15 residues. The V gene's germline CDR1 is MNHNY and CDR2 SVGAGI (reference sequence). V shed 5 bases and J 4 bases; nucleotides not matched to a gene: 8. The DNA of the CDR3 is TGTGCCAGCAGTCTAATTCCGGGGGGGTCAGATACGCAGTATTTT. This gives the protein CASSLIPGGSDTQYF.

This clone occurred once. The chain carries TRBV27 and TRBJ2-5, with D maybe TRBD2 (6 bases). Germline CDR1 reads MNHEY; CDR2 reads SMNVEV (reference sequence). The CDR3 is 13 amino acids. Trimming stripped 5 bases from V and 4 bases from J, with 11 bases between. The CDR3 DNA follows: TGTGCCAGCAGTGAAATGCGGGGAGAGACCCAGTACTTC. Its translation: CASSEMRGETQYF.

This CDR3 reads CASRSIWGAGRGRKSSPLHF. In DNA form, the CDR3 reads TGTGCAAGTCGCTCCATTTGGGGGGCTGGGAGGGGTCGAAAATCTTCACCCCTCCACTTT. V usage is TRBV12-2 and J usage is TRBJ1-6. TRBV12-2 is a pseudogene. This CDR3 comprises 20 residues.

The V and J genes are TRBV5-1 and TRBJ1-3; D unclear. The CDR3 consists of 16 residues. Trimming removed 0 bases at V and 4 bases at J, with 14 bases between. CDR1 and CDR2 from the germline V gene are SGHRS and YFSETQ. CDR3 sequence reads: CASSLEVTSTGNTIYF. CDR3 bases: TGCGCCAGCAGCTTGGAAGTGACATCTACAGGAAACACCATATATTTT.

The sample holds one count of this clone. The genes are TRBV6-6 and TRBJ1-1; tentative D call: TRBD1 (6 bases). The CDR3 contains 14 residues. CDR1 MNHNY and CDR2 SVGAGI come from the germline V gene (reference sequence). V dropped 6 bases and J dropped 5 bases, with 16 bases sitting between them. The CDR3 coding sequence is TGTGCCAGCAGCTCTAATACAGGGAAGACTGAAGCTTTCTTT. Translation: CASSSNTGKTEAFF.

CDR3 in DNA: TGTGCCACCAGCAGAGGTCAGGAGAACAATCAGCCCCAGCATTTT. Its protein product is CATSRGQENNQPQHF. J is TRBJ1-5 and V is TRBV15; unclear D gene. Trimming took 1 base from V and 3 from J, leaving 10 bases between them. CDR3 length: 15 amino acids. In germline, CDR1 is LNHNV, CDR2 YYDKDF (reference sequence).

J is TRBJ2-1 and V is TRBV7-8; 7 bases align to TRBD1. V gave up 6 bases and J gave up 5 bases; unmatched junction bases: 7. There are 14 residues in the CDR3. CDR1 and CDR2 (germline): SGHVS, FQNEAQ. CDR3 coding DNA: TGTGCCAGCAGGTCCTCAACAGGGGACAATGAGCAGTTCTTC. This encodes CASRSSTGDNEQFF.

The chain has TRBV6-6 and TRBJ2-7; unclear D gene. The CDR3 covers 12 residues. The germline gives CDR1 MNHNY, CDR2 SVGAGI (reference sequence). As DNA, the CDR3 is TGTGCTACGAGGCAGGTATCCTACGAGCAGTACTTC. It encodes CATRQVSYEQYF.

V and J are TRBV30 and TRBJ1-1; D is possibly TRBD1 (5 bases). The CDR3 runs 13 residues. Trimming left V 5 bases short and J 0 bases short, with 10 bases between. The germline V gene encodes CDR1 GTSNPN and CDR2 SVGIG (reference sequence). The CDR3 here is CAWGDEMNTEAFF. CDR3 bases: TGTGCCTGGGGGGACGAGATGAACACTGAAGCTTTCTTT.

V usage is TRBV19 and J usage is TRBJ2-7, with D perhaps matching TRBD1 or TRBD2 (5 bases each). Germline V CDR1 and CDR2: LNHDA, SQIVND (reference sequence). Trimming removed 3 bases from V and 10 bases from J, with 16 bases in between. This CDR3 is 13 amino acids long. CDR3 sequence reads: CASSMNKGENQYF. DNA of the CDR3: TGTGCCAGTAGTATGAATAAAGGGGAGAACCAGTACTTC.

The genes are TRBV20-1 and TRBJ1-1; D unresolved. Germline V gene data show CDR1 as DFQATT and CDR2 as SNEGSKA (reference sequence). The CDR3 totals 10 residues. V was pared by 6 bases and J by 7 bases, with 9 bases between. The CDR3 protein is CSAAQIEAFF. In DNA, the CDR3 is TGCAGTGCCGCACAGATTGAAGCTTTCTTT.

The chain recombines TRBV6-5 with TRBJ1-2; 7 bases align to TRBD1. The trim removed 5 bases at V and 8 bases at J, leaving 5 bases unmatched. The CDR3 loop spans 12 amino acids. Germline V CDR1 and CDR2: MNHEY, SVGAGI. In DNA, the CDR3 is TGTGCCAGCAGTAGACAGGGCCGGGGCTACACCTTC. As protein: CASSRQGRGYTF.

The chain uses TRBV7-8 and TRBJ1-1; D ambiguous. V was pared by 5 bases and J by 3 bases, with 16 bases between. CDR3 length equals 15 residues. Germline loops: CDR1 SGHVS, CDR2 FQNEAQ. CDR3 sequence (DNA): TGTGCCAGCAGCCCCGGACGAAGGTCGGACACTGAAGCTTTCTTT. Translation gives CASSPGRRSDTEAFF.

V and J are TRBV19 and TRBJ2-3; no firm D call. This CDR3 contains 16 residues. Germline V gene lookup returns CDR1 LNHDA and CDR2 SQIVND (reference sequence). V lost 4 bases and J lost 0, with 14 bases in between. The CDR3 region is CASSSLPGSSTDTQYF. The CDR3 DNA sequence: TGTGCCAGTAGTAGCCTTCCGGGTTCTAGCACAGATACGCAGTATTTT.

The chain uses TRBV7-9 and TRBJ2-7; 8 bases fit TRBD1. Germline CDR1 and CDR2: SEHNR and FQNEAQ (reference sequence). The trim removed 5 bases at V and 3 bases at J, leaving 6 bases unmatched. This CDR3 contains 14 residues. In DNA form, the CDR3 reads TGTGCCAGCAGCGGACGACAGGGGAACTACGAGCAGTACTTC. Amino acids: CASSGRQGNYEQYF.

This chain links TRBV5-1 with TRBJ1-4, with 10 bases identical to TRBD1. The V segment lost 4 bases and the J segment 5 bases; nucleotides outside the gene matches: 8. Germline-derived CDR1 and CDR2 are SGHRS and YFSETQ. The CDR3 sequence is 16 residues long. The CDR3 DNA reads as TGCGCCAGCAGCATCTACCCGGGACAGGGGAATGAAAAACTGTTTTTT. Translated, it gives CASSIYPGQGNEKLFF.

This clone was seen a few times. The chain employs TRBV6-1 and TRBJ1-1, with a possible D match to TRBD1 (5 bases). The germline V and J ends were trimmed by 0 bases and 1 base, with 6 bases remaining between them. Germline lookup yields CDR1 MNHNS and CDR2 SASEGT. This CDR3 region has 14 residues. The CDR3 region is CASSEAGGNTEAFF. In DNA, the CDR3 is TGTGCCAGCAGTGAAGCCGGGGGGAACACTGAAGCTTTCTTT.

The rearrangement joins TRBV7-2 to TRBJ1-5; TRBD1 matches 7 bases. The germline V gene has CDR1 SGHTA and CDR2 FQGNSA. With 3 bases clipped from V and 10 bases from J, the junction kept 15 bases outside the gene matches. CDR3 length: 16 residues. CDR3 region: CASSLAGQALSQPQHF. DNA of the CDR3: TGTGCCAGCAGCTTGGCCGGACAGGCCCTATCACAACCCCAGCATTTT.

V and J are TRBV7-2 and TRBJ2-1; 10 nucleotides line up with TRBD1. V lost 4 bases and J lost 3; bases outside the gene matches: 3. Per the germline V gene, CDR1 is SGHTA and CDR2 is FQGNSA. The CDR3 consists of 15 residues. The CDR3 sequence: CASSSTGGVYNEQFF. CDR3 DNA sequence: TGTGCCAGCAGCTCGACAGGGGGCGTCTACAATGAGCAGTTCTTC.

In DNA, the CDR3 is TGTGCCACCCTCCCAGGGGGGACAGGGGGAAATGAGCAGTTCTTC. Translating it yields CATLPGGTGGNEQFF. V and J are TRBV19 and TRBJ2-1; 11 nucleotides agree with TRBD1. This CDR3 has 15 amino acids. The germline V gene has CDR1 LNHDA and CDR2 SQIVND (reference sequence). The trim removed 10 bases at V and 7 bases at J, leaving 12 bases unmatched.

V is TRBV10-1 and J is TRBJ1-5, with D possibly matching TRBD1 (5 bases). The germline V and J ends were trimmed by 4 bases and 6 bases, with 10 bases remaining between them. In germline, CDR1 is WNHNN, CDR2 SYGVQD (reference sequence). This CDR3 region has 13 residues. The CDR3 DNA reads as TGCGCCAGCAGTGGACAGTCCGGTCAGCCCCAGCATTTT. Protein product: CASSGQSGQPQHF.

The J gene is TRBJ2-1, the V gene TRBV4-2; TRBD2 might be the D (6 bases). In germline, CDR1 is LGHNA, CDR2 YNFKEQ. The ends were cut back, 0 bases at V and 4 bases at J, with 19 bases in the middle. The CDR3 is made up of 18 amino acids. CDR3 bases: TGTGCCAGCAGCCAAGATCTAGGGGCGGGACTCGTATACAATGAGCAGTTCTTC. Amino acid sequence: CASSQDLGAGLVYNEQFF.